One sample yielded the 4 T cell receptor beta chains listed below, sequenced in a study of PD-L1 blockade in urothelial cancer. TCRdb keeps only in-frame clones here, not all; method: immunoSEQ multiplex PCR. The sample holds about 120,000 clones, less than 95% seen once. Regarding time point: peripheral blood 6 weeks after treatment start. The material sequenced was PBMCs, taken around atezolizumab (anti-PD-L1) treatment. The origin of the receptors is a man aged 55 to 70 with urothelial cancer.

This chain joins TRBV28 and TRBJ1-5, with unresolved D. The CDR3 is 12 amino acids. Germline V gene data show CDR1 as MDHEN and CDR2 as SYDVKM. CDR3 in amino acids: CATEKADQPQHF. The CDR3 nucleotides are TGTGCGACTGAGAAGGCTGATCAGCCCCAGCATTTT.

This rearrangement joins TRBV2 to TRBJ2-3; no clear D. Germline CDR1 SNHLY, CDR2 FYNNEI. The CDR3 spans 13 residues. V was pared by 6 bases and J by 2 bases, with 9 bases between. As DNA, the CDR3 is TGTGCCAGCAGCGCCGAGTCCACAGATACGCAGTATTTT. Translation: CASSAESTDTQYF.

This clone was detected once. This chain uses TRBV11-3 with TRBJ2-1; no definite D call. The ends were cut back, 5 bases at V and 4 bases at J, with 12 bases in the middle. CDR3 size: 14 residues. The germline CDR1 and CDR2 sequences are SGHNT and YENEEA. The CDR3 region is CASSPSPTYNEQFF. DNA for the CDR3: TGTGCCAGCAGCCCATCACCTACTTACAATGAGCAGTTCTTC.

The chain links TRBV2 to TRBJ1-5; D is ambiguous. The CDR3 length is 14 residues. V was shortened by 0 bases and J by 10 bases, with 13 bases between the two germline ends. CDR1 is SNHLY, CDR2 FYNNEI, per germline. CDR3 in DNA: TGTGCCAGCAGTGAAGCGCTTGAATCAGGCCCCCAGCATTTT. This translates into CASSEALESGPQHF. The full variable domain, rest sourced from reference TRBV2 and TRBJ1-5, is EPEVTQTPSHQVTQMGQEVILRCVPISNHLYFYWYRQILGQKVEFLVSFYNNEISEKSEIFDDQFSVERPDGSNFTLKIRSTKLEDSAMYFCASSEALESGPQHFGDGTRLSIL.